This entry describes one T cell receptor (beta chain). Its antigen is still unknown. This entry belongs to a study of T cells after yellow fever vaccination. Whole-study context: Preparation used SMART-Seq v4 Ultra Low Input for the low-cell-number fractions.

MiXCR, applied by TCRdb to the 5' RACE reads, yields one record per CDR3 protein. This sample has roughly 330,000 distinct CDR3 sequences, with about 4% found just once. The CDR3 has 14 residues. In germline, CDR1 is SGHRS, CDR2 YFSETQ. The ends were cut back, 7 bases at V and 0 bases at J, with 10 bases in the middle. Study-wide points: It was the secondary response that reached its peak faster, day 5 versus 15, but it was weaker. Booster samples showed a return of most primary-vaccination clones (approximately 96% CD4, approximately 85% CD8).

The specimen comprised PBMCs, sampled 5 days after the yellow fever booster vaccination. The source is a man aged 18 to 35 who received the YFV17D yellow fever vaccine. The rearrangement joins TRBV5-1 to TRBJ1-4; D might be TRBD1 (5 bases). CDR3 sequence: CASGADSTNEKLFF. The CDR3 bases are TGCGCCAGCGGGGCAGACTCAACTAATGAAAAACTGTTTTTT.